What follows are 7 T cell receptor beta chains derived from one specimen sequenced in a study of OX40 agonist ivuxolimab in advanced cancers. Assay: immunoSEQ multiplex PCR; the TCRdb copy retains only in-frame clones and omits some. The data contain approximately 97,000 clones, less than 90% of them singletons. The starting material was CD4+ or CD8+ T cells sorted from blood, obtained in a trial of the OX40 agonist ivuxolimab. The source is an adult with an advanced solid tumor such as melanoma, head and neck, liver or kidney cancer.

J is TRBJ1-4 and V is TRBV30; a possible D gene is TRBD1 (6 bases). Trimming removed 7 bases at V and 5 bases at J, with 17 bases between. The germline CDR1 and CDR2 sequences are GTSNPN and SVGIG (reference sequence). This CDR3 comprises 14 residues. The CDR3 spells CASSTGLRNEKLFF. The CDR3 nucleotides are TGTGCCTCCTCAACAGGGTTAAGGAATGAAAAACTGTTTTTT.

CDR3 nucleotide sequence: TGTGCCAGCAGCCCTACTCGACTAGCGGGAGGCGGATCAGAGACCCAGTACTTC. It translates to CASSPTRLAGGGSETQYF. The chain employs TRBV7-2 and TRBJ2-5, with 13 bases that match TRBD2. Germline assignment: CDR1 SGHTA and CDR2 FQGNSA. The J segment lost 4 bases and the V segment lost 5 bases, leaving 13 bases of the junction unmatched. The CDR3 is made up of 18 amino acids. Complete variable domain (other parts from reference TRBV7-2 and TRBJ2-5): GAGVSQSPSNKVTEKGKDVELRCDPISGHTALYWYRQSLGQGLEFLIYFQGNSAPDKSGLPSDRFSAERTGGSVSTLTIQRTQQEDSAVYLCASSPTRLAGGGSETQYFGPGTRLLVL.

This clone was found once. V and J are TRBV7-2 and TRBJ1-5, with a possible D match to TRBD1 (5 bases). Looked up from germline, CDR1 is SGHTA and CDR2 is FQGNSA. CDR3 size: 13 residues. Trimming stripped 9 bases from V and 6 bases from J, with 15 bases between. This chain's CDR3 is CASGARVGQPQHF. In DNA, the CDR3 is TGTGCCAGTGGGGCCAGGGTTGGTCAGCCCCAGCATTTT.

The chain's CDR3 is CASSLNQGAAYEQYF. The CDR3 nucleotides are TGTGCCAGCAGCTTAAACCAGGGGGCCGCCTACGAGCAGTACTTC. The chain carries TRBV7-2 and TRBJ2-7; 8 positions match TRBD1. The germline gives CDR1 SGHTA, CDR2 FQGNSA. The CDR3 sequence is 15 residues long. V lost 2 bases to trimming and J lost 2 bases; unmatched junction nucleotides: 5. The full variable domain, completed using reference TRBV7-2 and TRBJ2-7, is GAGVSQSPSNKVTEKGKDVELRCDPISGHTALYWYRQSLGQGLEFLIYFQGNSAPDKSGLPSDRFSAERTGGSVSTLTIQRTQQEDSAVYLCASSLNQGAAYEQYFGPGTRLTVT.

The chain uses TRBV6-5 and TRBJ1-3; D is perhaps TRBD1 (5 bases). CDR1 MNHEY and CDR2 SVGAGI come from the germline V gene. V gave up 0 bases and J gave up 0 bases, with 9 bases separating them. This CDR3 contains 16 residues. CDR3 region: CASSYSGGGSGNTIYF. CDR3 sequence (DNA): TGTGCCAGCAGTTACTCGGGCGGGGGCTCTGGAAACACCATATATTTT.

The chain couples TRBV28 to TRBJ1-1, with 8 bases aligning to TRBD1. V dropped 10 bases and J dropped 4; count of bases not matched to a gene: 17. This CDR3 is built from 16 residues. Germline-derived CDR1 and CDR2 are MDHEN and SYDVKM. The CDR3 DNA reads TGTGCCACCCAAACCCTAGGACAGGGACGTGCCACTGAAGCTTTCTTT. Encoded protein: CATQTLGQGRATEAFF.

This rearrangement joins TRBV5-4 to TRBJ2-3, with TRBD2 identical over 9 bases. V shed 3 bases and J 1 base; nucleotides not matched to a gene: 6. This CDR3 has 16 residues. Germline CDR1 SGHNT, CDR2 YYREEE (reference sequence). This CDR3 is CASSSPKRGGTDTQYF. DNA for the CDR3: TGTGCCAGCAGCTCCCCCAAGCGGGGGGGCACAGATACGCAGTATTTT.